This TCR beta chain was documented in a study of Ad26.COV2.S vaccination and SARS-CoV-2 variants. Study outcomes and limitations: Quantification of TCR breadth and depth may have yielded underestimates of total T cell responses.

The table came from immunoSEQ multiplex PCR; TCRdb's copy has only in-frame clones and leaves some out. The sample lists a few hundred thousand clones, 85% to 90% occurring once. With respect to this clone: Its matching antigen is unknown.

Germline V gives CDR1 SGDLS, CDR2 YYNGEE. The germline V and J ends were trimmed by 0 bases and 2 bases, with 11 bases remaining between them. The CDR3 runs to 16 residues. Treatment noted: roughly 18 received Ad26.COV2.S at low or high dose, single or two shots; 5 received placebo; per-sample allocation not given. Sampling took place 63 days after the first vaccine or placebo injection. An 18-55-year-old adult in Boston served as donor. Participants' vaccine, an Ad26 vector, delivered Wuhan-strain SARS-CoV-2 spike. This TCR was recovered from a person between 18 and 65 years old who received the Ad26.COV2.S COVID-19 vaccine or a placebo. V is TRBV9 and J is TRBJ2-2; D gene unclear. Sequenced material: peripheral blood, taken in a trial of Ad26.COV2.S vaccine versus placebo. CDR3 amino acids: CASSVVIGKNTGELFF. CDR3 sequence (DNA): TGTGCCAGCAGCGTAGTAATCGGAAAAAACACCGGGGAGCTGTTTTTT.